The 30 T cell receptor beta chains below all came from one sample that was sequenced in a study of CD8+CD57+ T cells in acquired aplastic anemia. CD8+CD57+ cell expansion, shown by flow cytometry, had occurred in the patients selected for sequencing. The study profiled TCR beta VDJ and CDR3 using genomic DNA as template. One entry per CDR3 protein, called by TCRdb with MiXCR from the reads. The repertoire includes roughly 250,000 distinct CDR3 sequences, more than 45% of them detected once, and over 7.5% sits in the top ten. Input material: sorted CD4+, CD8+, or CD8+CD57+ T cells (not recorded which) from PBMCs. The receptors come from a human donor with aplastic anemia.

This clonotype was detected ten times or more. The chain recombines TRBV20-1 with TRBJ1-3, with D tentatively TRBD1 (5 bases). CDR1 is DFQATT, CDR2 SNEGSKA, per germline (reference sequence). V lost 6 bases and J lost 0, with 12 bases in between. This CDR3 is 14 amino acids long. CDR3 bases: TGCAGTGCAGTTCAGGGTACCTCTGGAAACACCATATATTTT. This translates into CSAVQGTSGNTIYF.

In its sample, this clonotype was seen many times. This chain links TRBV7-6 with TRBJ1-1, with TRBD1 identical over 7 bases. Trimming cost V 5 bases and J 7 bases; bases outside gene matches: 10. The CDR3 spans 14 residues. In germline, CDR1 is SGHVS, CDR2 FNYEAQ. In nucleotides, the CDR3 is TGTGCCAGCAGCCCCGAAGGGACAGAACTTGAAGCTTTCTTT. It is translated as CASSPEGTELEAFF.

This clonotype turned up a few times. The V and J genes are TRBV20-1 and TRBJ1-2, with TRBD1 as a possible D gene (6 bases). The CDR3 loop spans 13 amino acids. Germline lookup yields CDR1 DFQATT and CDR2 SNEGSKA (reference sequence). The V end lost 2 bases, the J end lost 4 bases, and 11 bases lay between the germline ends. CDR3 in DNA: TGCAGTGCTAGATGCAGGGGACTCTATGGCTACACCTTC. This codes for CSARCRGLYGYTF.

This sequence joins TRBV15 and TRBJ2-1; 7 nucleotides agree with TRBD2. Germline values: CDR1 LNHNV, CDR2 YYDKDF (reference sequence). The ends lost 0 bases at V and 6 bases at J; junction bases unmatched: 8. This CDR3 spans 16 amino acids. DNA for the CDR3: TGTGCCACCAGCAGAGATCCGCTAGCGGTCGGCAATGAGCAGTTCTTC. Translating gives CATSRDPLAVGNEQFF.

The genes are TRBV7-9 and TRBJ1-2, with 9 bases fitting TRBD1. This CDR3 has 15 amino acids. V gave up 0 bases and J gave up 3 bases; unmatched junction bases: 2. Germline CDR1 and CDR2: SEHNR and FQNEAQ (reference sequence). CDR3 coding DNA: TGTGCCAGCAGCTTAGCTACAGGGGGCGACTATGGCTACACCTTC. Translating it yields CASSLATGGDYGYTF. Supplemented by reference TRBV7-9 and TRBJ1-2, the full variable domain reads DTGVSQNPRHKITKRGQNVTFRCDPISEHNRLYWYRQTLGQGPEFLTYFQNEAQLEKSRLLSDRFSAERPKGSFSTLEIQRTEQGDSAMYLCASSLATGGDYGYTFGSGTRLTVV.

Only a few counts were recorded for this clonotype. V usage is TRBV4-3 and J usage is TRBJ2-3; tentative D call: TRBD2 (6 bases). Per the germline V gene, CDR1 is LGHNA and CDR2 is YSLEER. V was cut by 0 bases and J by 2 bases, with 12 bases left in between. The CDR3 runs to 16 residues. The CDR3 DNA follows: TGCGCCAGCAGCCAAGATGGGGGGTCTTTCACAGATACGCAGTATTTT. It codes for CASSQDGGSFTDTQYF.

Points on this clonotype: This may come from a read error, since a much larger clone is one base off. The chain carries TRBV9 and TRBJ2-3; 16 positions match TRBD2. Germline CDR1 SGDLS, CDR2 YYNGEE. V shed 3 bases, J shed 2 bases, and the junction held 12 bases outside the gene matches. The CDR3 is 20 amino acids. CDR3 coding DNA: TGTGCCAGCAGCGCGCTCGAGGGACTAGCGGGAGGGCCACTCACAGATACGCAGTATTTT. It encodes CASSALEGLAGGPLTDTQYF.

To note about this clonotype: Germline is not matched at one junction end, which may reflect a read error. CDR3 in amino acids: CASSGNEQLF. CDR3 nucleotide sequence: TGTGCCAGCAGCGGCAATGAACAGCTCTTC. The chain carries TRBV9 and TRBJ2-1; D uncertain. The CDR3 covers 10 residues. Germline-derived CDR1 and CDR2 are SGDLS and YYNGEE.

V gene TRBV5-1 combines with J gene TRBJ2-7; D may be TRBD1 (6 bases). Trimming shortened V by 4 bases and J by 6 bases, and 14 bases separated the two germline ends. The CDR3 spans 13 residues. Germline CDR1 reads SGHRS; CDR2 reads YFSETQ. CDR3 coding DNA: TGCGCCAGCAGCCCACACAGGGTTTCCGAGCAGTACTTC. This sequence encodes CASSPHRVSEQYF. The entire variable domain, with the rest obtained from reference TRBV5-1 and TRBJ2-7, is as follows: KAGVTQTPRYLIKTRGQQVTLSCSPISGHRSVSWYQQTPGQGLQFLFEYFSETQRNKGNFPGRFSGRQFSNSRSEMNVSTLELGDSALYLCASSPHRVSEQYFGPGTRLTVT.

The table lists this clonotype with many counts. This CDR3 is CASSAIPSYEQFF. In DNA, the CDR3 is TGTGCCAGTAGTGCCATCCCATCATATGAGCAGTTCTTC. The genes are TRBV19 and TRBJ2-1; D remains unclear. Trimming removed 5 bases from V and 8 bases from J, with 13 bases in between. This CDR3 spans 13 amino acids. CDR1 is LNHDA, CDR2 SQIVND, per germline (reference sequence).

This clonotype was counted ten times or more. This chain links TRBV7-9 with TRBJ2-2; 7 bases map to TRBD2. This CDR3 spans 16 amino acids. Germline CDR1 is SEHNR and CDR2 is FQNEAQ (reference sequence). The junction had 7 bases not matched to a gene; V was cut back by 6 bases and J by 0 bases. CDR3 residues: CASSVTRGSNTGELFF. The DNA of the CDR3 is TGTGCCAGCAGTGTCACGCGGGGGTCGAACACCGGGGAGCTGTTTTTT.

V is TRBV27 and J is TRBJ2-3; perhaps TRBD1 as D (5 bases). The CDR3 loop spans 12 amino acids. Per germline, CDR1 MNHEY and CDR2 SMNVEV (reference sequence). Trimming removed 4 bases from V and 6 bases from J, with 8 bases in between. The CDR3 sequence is CASSSRVDTQYF. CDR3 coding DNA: TGTGCCAGCAGTTCCAGGGTGGATACGCAGTATTTT.

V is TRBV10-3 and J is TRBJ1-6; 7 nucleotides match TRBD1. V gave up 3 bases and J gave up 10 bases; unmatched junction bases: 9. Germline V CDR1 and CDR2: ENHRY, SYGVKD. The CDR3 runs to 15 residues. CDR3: CAISEGKGQNSPLHF. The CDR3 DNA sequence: TGTGCCATCAGTGAAGGAAAGGGACAGAACTCACCCCTCCACTTT.

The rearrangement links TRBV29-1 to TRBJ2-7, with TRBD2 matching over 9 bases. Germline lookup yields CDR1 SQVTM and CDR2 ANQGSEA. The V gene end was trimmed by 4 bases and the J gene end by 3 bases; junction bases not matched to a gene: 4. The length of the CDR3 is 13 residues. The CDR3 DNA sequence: TGCAGCGTTGTTCTAGCGGGGAACTACGAGCAGTACGTC. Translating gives CSVVLAGNYEQYV.

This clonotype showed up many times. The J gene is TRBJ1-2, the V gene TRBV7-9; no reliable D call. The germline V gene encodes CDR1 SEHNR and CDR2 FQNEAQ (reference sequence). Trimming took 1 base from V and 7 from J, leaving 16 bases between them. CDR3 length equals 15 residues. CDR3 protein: CASSLGSAPPGGYTF. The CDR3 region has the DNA TGTGCCAGCAGCTTAGGATCCGCCCCACCAGGTGGCTACACCTTC. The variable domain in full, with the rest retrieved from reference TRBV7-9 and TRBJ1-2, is DTGVSQNPRHKITKRGQNVTFRCDPISEHNRLYWYRQTLGQGPEFLTYFQNEAQLEKSRLLSDRFSAERPKGSFSTLEIQRTEQGDSAMYLCASSLGSAPPGGYTFGSGTRLTVV.

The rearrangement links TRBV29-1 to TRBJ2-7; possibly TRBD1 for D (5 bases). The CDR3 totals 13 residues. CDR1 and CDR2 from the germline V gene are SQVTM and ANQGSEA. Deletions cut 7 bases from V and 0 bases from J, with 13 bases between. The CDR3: CSGADSDSYEQYF. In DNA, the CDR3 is TGCAGCGGGGCAGACAGCGACTCCTACGAGCAGTACTTC.

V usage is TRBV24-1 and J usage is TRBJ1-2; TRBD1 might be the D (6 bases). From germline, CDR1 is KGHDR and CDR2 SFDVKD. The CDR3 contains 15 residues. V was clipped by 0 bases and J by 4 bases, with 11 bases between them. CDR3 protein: CATSDLRGGSYGYTF. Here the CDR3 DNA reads TGTGCCACCAGTGATTTGAGGGGGGGATCCTATGGCTACACCTTC.

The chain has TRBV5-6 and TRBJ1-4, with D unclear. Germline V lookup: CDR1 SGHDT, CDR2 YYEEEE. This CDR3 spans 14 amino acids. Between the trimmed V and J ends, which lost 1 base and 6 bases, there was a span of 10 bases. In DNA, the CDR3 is TGTGCCAGCAGCTTGATAGGGAGGGATGAAAAACTGTTTTTT. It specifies CASSLIGRDEKLFF.

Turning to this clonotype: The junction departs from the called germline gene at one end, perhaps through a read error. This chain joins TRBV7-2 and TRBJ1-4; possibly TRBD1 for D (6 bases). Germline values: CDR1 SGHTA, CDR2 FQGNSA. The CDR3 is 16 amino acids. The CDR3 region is CASSHEGDGVPRKLFF. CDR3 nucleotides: TGCGCCAGCAGCCATGAGGGGGACGGGGTCCCCAGGAAACTGTTTTTT. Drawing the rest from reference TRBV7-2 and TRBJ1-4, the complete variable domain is GAGVSQSPSNKVTEKGKDVELRCDPISGHTALYWYRQSLGQGLEFLIYFQGNSAPDKSGLPSDRFSAERTGGSVSTLTIQRTQQEDSAVYLCASSHEGDGVPRKLFFGSGTQLSVL.

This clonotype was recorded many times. The CDR3, as DNA: TGTGCCACCAGTGATTTCACTAGCGGAACTACCTACGAGCAGTACTTC. Its translation is CATSDFTSGTTYEQYF. This chain connects TRBV24-1 to TRBJ2-7; TRBD2 aligns across 8 bases. V lost 1 base to trimming and J lost 2 bases; unmatched junction nucleotides: 6. This CDR3 has 16 amino acids. From germline, CDR1 is KGHDR and CDR2 SFDVKD.

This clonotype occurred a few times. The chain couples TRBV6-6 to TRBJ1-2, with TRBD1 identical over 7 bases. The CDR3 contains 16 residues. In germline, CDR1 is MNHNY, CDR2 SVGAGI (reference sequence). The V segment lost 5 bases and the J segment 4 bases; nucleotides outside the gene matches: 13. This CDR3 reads CASSETGARTLYGYTF. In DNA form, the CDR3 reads TGTGCCAGCAGTGAAACAGGGGCCCGCACACTCTATGGCTACACCTTC.

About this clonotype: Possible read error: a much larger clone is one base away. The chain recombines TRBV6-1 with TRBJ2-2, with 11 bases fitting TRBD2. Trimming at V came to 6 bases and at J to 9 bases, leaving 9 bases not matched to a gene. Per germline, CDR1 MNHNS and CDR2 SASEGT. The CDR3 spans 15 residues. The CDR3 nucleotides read TGTGCCAGCAGCCTAGCGGGAGGCCCTCCCCGGGAGCTGTTTTTT. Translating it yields CASSLAGGPPRELFF.

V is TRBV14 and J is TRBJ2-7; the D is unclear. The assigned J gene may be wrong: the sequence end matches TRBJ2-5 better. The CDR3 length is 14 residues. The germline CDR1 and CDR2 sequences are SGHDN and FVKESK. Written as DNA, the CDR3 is TGTGCCAGCAGCCAAGAGTACTTGCGGGAGACCCAGTACTTC. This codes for CASSQEYLRETQYF.

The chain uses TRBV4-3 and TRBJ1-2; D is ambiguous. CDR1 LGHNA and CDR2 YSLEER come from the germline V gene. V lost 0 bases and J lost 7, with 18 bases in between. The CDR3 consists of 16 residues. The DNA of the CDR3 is TGCGCCAGCAGCCAAGAACCGTCCGGGCCGATGACTGGCTACACCTTC. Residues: CASSQEPSGPMTGYTF.

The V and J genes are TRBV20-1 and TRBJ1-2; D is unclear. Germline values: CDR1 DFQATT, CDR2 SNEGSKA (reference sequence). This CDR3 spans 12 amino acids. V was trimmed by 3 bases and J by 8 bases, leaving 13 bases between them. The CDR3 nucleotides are TGCAGTGCTAGTCCCTTTTCGCGGGGCTACACCTTC. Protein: CSASPFSRGYTF.

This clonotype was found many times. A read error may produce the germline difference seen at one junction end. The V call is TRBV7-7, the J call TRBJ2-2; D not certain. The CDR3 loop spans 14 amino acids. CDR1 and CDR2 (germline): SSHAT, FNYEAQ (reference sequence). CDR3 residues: CASSYDGNTGELFF. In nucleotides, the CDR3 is TGTGCTAGCAGCTACGACGGGAACACCGGGGAGCTGTTTTTT.

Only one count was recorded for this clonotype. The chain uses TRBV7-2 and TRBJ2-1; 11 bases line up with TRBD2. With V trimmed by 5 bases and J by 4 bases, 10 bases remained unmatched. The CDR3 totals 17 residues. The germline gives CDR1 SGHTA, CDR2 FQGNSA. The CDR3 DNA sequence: TGTGCCAGCAGCGAAAGACGATTAGCGGGGGGGTACAATGAGCAGTTCTTC. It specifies CASSERRLAGGYNEQFF.

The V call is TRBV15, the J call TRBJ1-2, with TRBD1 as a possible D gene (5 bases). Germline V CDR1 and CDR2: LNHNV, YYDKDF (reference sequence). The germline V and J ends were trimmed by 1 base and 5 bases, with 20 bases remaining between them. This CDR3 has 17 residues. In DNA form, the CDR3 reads TGTGCCACCAGCAGAGGAGGGCAGGGCTATTATGGGTATGGCTACACCTTC. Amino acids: CATSRGGQGYYGYGYTF.

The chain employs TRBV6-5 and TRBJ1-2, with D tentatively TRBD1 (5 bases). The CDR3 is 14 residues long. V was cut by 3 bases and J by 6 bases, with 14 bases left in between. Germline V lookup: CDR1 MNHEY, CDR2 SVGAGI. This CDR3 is CASSYSWGSDGYTF. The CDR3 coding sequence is TGTGCCAGCAGTTATAGTTGGGGGTCCGATGGCTACACCTTC.

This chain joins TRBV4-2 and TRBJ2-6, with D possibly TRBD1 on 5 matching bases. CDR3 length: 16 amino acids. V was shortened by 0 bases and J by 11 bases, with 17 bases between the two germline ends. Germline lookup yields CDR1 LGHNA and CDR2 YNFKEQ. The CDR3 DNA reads TGTGCCAGCAGCCAAGAAGGCGACCTGGGGCCCTACGTCCTGACTTTC. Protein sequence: CASSQEGDLGPYVLTF.